What follows are 24 T cell receptor beta chains derived from one specimen sequenced in a study of OX40 agonist ivuxolimab in advanced cancers. Some clones are missing from TCRdb's copy, which holds only in-frame ones; the method was immunoSEQ multiplex PCR. Of approximately 92,000 clones listed, 95% to 97% were seen once; the top ten hold approximately 2%. This material consisted of CD4+ or CD8+ T cells sorted from blood, taken in a trial of the OX40 agonist ivuxolimab. Receptor source: an adult with an advanced solid tumor such as melanoma, head and neck, liver or kidney cancer.

This clone has only a few counts. The same CDR3 arises from other DNA sequences in this sample as well. The chain joins TRBV9 to TRBJ2-3; D is unresolved. Trimming pared 0 bases from V and 1 base from J, leaving 6 bases between. This CDR3 comprises 14 residues. The germline CDR1 and CDR2 sequences are SGDLS and YYNGEE. The DNA for the CDR3 is TGTGCCAGCAGCGTAGAGGGCGGCACAGATACGCAGTATTTT. Protein: CASSVEGGTDTQYF. Looking up the rest from reference TRBV9 and TRBJ2-3 gives the full variable domain: DSGVTQTPKHLITATGQRVTLRCSPRSGDLSVYWYQQSLDQGLQFLIQYYNGEERAKGNILERFSAQQFPDLHSELNLSSLELGDSALYFCASSVEGGTDTQYFGPGTRLTVL.

The chain carries TRBV15 and TRBJ2-3, with D unclear. The CDR3 totals 15 residues. Germline-derived CDR1 and CDR2 are LNHNV and YYDKDF (reference sequence). Trimming pared 7 bases from V and 4 bases from J, leaving 18 bases between. The CDR3 loop reads CATNRVADAPDTQYF. The CDR3 DNA follows: TGTGCCACCAACCGAGTGGCAGACGCCCCAGATACGCAGTATTTT.

The V call is TRBV19, the J call TRBJ2-1; D assignment may be TRBD1 or TRBD2 (5 bases each). The CDR3 is 13 amino acids. The germline V and J ends were trimmed by 5 bases and 4 bases, with 9 bases remaining between them. Germline CDR1 and CDR2: LNHDA and SQIVND (reference sequence). In DNA, the CDR3 is TGTGCCAGTAGTCAGGGACCTTACAATGAGCAGTTCTTC. Its translation is CASSQGPYNEQFF.

This rearrangement joins TRBV7-3 to TRBJ2-1; 8 bases agree with TRBD2. With 5 bases clipped from V and 2 bases from J, the junction kept 5 bases outside the gene matches. The CDR3 has 15 residues. The V gene's germline CDR1 is SGHTA and CDR2 FQGTGA. The CDR3 DNA reads as TGTGCCAGCAGCCAAGGACTAGCAGCCTACAATGAGCAGTTCTTC. Amino acid sequence: CASSQGLAAYNEQFF.

The chain uses TRBV30 and TRBJ2-7; 8 positions match TRBD1. This CDR3 has 15 residues. CDR1 and CDR2 from the germline V gene are GTSNPN and SVGIG (reference sequence). Unmatched junction bases numbered 7, after V lost 3 bases and J lost 0 bases. Here the CDR3 DNA reads TGTGCCTGGAGCACTTCGGACAGGGACTCCTACGAGCAGTACTTC. It yields the protein CAWSTSDRDSYEQYF.

The chain has TRBV6-5 and TRBJ2-5; D might be TRBD1 (7 bases). Germline CDR1 and CDR2: MNHEY and SVGAGI. This CDR3 has 16 residues. V was clipped by 0 bases and J by 5 bases, with 16 bases between them. CDR3 sequence reads: CASSYSGQGGLETQYF. The CDR3 DNA sequence: TGTGCCAGCAGTTACTCGGGGCAGGGGGGTTTGGAGACCCAGTACTTC.

The rearrangement uses TRBV27 and TRBJ2-5; a possible D gene is TRBD2 (6 bases). The CDR3 has 15 residues. The germline V and J ends were trimmed by 0 bases and 4 bases, with 12 bases remaining between them. The germline V gene has CDR1 MNHEY and CDR2 SMNVEV (reference sequence). This CDR3 is CASSLSRRGRETQYF. The DNA for the CDR3 is TGTGCCAGCAGTTTATCGAGGCGGGGACGAGAGACCCAGTACTTC.

This chain joins TRBV15 and TRBJ2-5, with 8 positions matching TRBD2. The CDR3 contains 13 residues. Per germline, CDR1 LNHNV and CDR2 YYDKDF (reference sequence). The V segment lost 6 bases and the J segment 4 bases; nucleotides outside the gene matches: 4. This CDR3 is CATRRGGGETQYF. DNA of the CDR3: TGTGCCACCAGACGGGGGGGCGGAGAGACCCAGTACTTC.

CDR3 protein: CASSNSGQDEQFF. The CDR3 DNA sequence: TGTGCCAGCAGCAACTCGGGCCAGGATGAGCAGTTCTTC. This chain connects TRBV7-8 to TRBJ2-1; D is unclear. V lost 5 bases, J lost 8 bases, and 13 bases lay in between. Germline CDR1 reads SGHVS; CDR2 reads FQNEAQ. The CDR3 sequence is 13 residues long.

CDR3: CASSYTDTQYF. DNA of the CDR3: TGTGCCAGCAGCTACACAGATACGCAGTATTTT. V and J are TRBV5-6 and TRBJ2-3; D unclear. The CDR3 is 11 amino acids. Germline V gives CDR1 SGHDT, CDR2 YYEEEE. V shed 3 bases and J shed 2 bases, with 1 base lying between them.

J is TRBJ2-1 and V is TRBV6-6, with TRBD2 matching 9 bases. Looked up from germline, CDR1 is MNHNY and CDR2 is SVGAGI (reference sequence). Losses at the gene ends were 2 bases for V and 9 bases for J; bases not matched to a gene: 8. The CDR3 has 15 residues. CDR3 sequence reads: CASSYKAGGPVEQFF. The CDR3 nucleotides are TGTGCCAGCAGTTACAAGGCGGGAGGGCCAGTTGAGCAGTTCTTC.

The chain uses TRBV7-9 and TRBJ1-1; no firm D call. The CDR3 totals 15 residues. V lost 5 bases and J 0 bases, leaving 13 bases between the germline ends. Germline CDR1 SEHNR, CDR2 FQNEAQ (reference sequence). CDR3 residues: CASSLLESLNTEAFF. The CDR3 DNA is TGTGCCAGCAGCCTGCTAGAATCCTTGAACACTGAAGCTTTCTTT.

The chain carries TRBV29-1 and TRBJ2-5; 8 bases line up with TRBD2. Trimming cost V 6 bases and J 1 base; bases outside gene matches: 10. Germline CDR1 SQVTM, CDR2 ANQGSEA. The CDR3 has 15 residues. CDR3 loop: CSVLDGGAVQETQYF. The CDR3 DNA is TGCAGCGTCCTCGACGGGGGGGCCGTCCAAGAGACCCAGTACTTC.

This rearrangement joins TRBV5-1 to TRBJ2-3; D is undetermined. The length of the CDR3 is 11 residues. From germline, CDR1 is SGHRS and CDR2 YFSETQ. V was shortened by 7 bases and J by 4 bases, with 7 bases between the two germline ends. This CDR3 reads CASSISDTQYF. In DNA form, the CDR3 reads TGCGCCAGCTCCATTTCAGATACGCAGTATTTT.

V usage is TRBV4-1 and J usage is TRBJ2-3, with 7 nucleotides matching TRBD2. V shed 3 bases, J shed 2 bases, and the junction held 2 bases outside the gene matches. CDR3 length equals 14 residues. Germline-derived CDR1 and CDR2 are MGHRA and YSYEKL. The CDR3 protein is CASSQSGTTDTQYF. CDR3 DNA: TGCGCCAGCAGCCAGAGCGGGACCACAGATACGCAGTATTTT.

The chain uses TRBV30 and TRBJ1-2; no definite D call. CDR1 is GTSNPN and CDR2 is SVGIG in the germline V gene (reference sequence). With 2 bases removed from V and 7 bases from J, the gap between germline ends came to 8 bases. This CDR3 spans 11 amino acids. The CDR3 coding sequence is TGTGCCTGGAGTAGTGGGTTTGGCTACACCTTC. Protein sequence: CAWSSGFGYTF.

This clone occurred once. The gene calls are TRBV4-2 and TRBJ2-7, with D tentatively TRBD1 (6 bases). Germline V lookup: CDR1 LGHNA, CDR2 YNFKEQ. Trimming stripped 2 bases from V and 3 bases from J, with 14 bases between. The CDR3 covers 15 residues. The CDR3 nucleotides read TGTGCCAGCAGCCAAAGCGATACAGGGCTCTACGAGCAGTACTTC. It encodes CASSQSDTGLYEQYF.

V usage is TRBV28 and J usage is TRBJ2-7, with a tentative D call TRBD1 (5 bases). Germline V gives CDR1 MDHEN, CDR2 SYDVKM. V was shortened by 7 bases and J by 0 bases, with 16 bases between the two germline ends. This CDR3 is built from 15 residues. For the CDR3, the DNA is TGTGCCAGCAATCTTGACAGCCCTTACTCCTACGAGCAGTACTTC. It translates to CASNLDSPYSYEQYF.

This clone was detected once. V gene TRBV19 combines with J gene TRBJ2-1; 7 bases line up with TRBD2. The CDR3 spans 15 residues. The germline V gene has CDR1 LNHDA and CDR2 SQIVND (reference sequence). Trimming removed 3 bases from V and 4 bases from J; junction bases left unmatched: 6. CDR3 sequence: CASSIAGVGYNEQFF. The CDR3 nucleotides are TGTGCCAGTAGTATTGCGGGGGTAGGTTACAATGAGCAGTTCTTC.

The chain's CDR3 is CASSLSGGINEKLFF. The CDR3 coding sequence is TGTGCCAGCAGTTTATCGGGAGGGATTAATGAAAAACTGTTTTTT. This chain joins TRBV27 and TRBJ1-4; D remains unclear. V gave up 0 bases and J gave up 4 bases, with 9 bases separating them. The CDR3 sequence is 15 residues long. CDR1 and CDR2 (germline): MNHEY, SMNVEV (reference sequence).

V gene TRBV4-3 combines with J gene TRBJ1-2; D ambiguous. V lost 3 bases to trimming and J lost 6 bases, with 17 bases between them. The germline CDR1 and CDR2 sequences are LGHNA and YSLEER. The CDR3 loop spans 15 amino acids. Written as DNA, the CDR3 is TGCGCCAGCAGCCAGGCCCGAACCTGGTGGGATGGCTACACCTTC. Its protein is CASSQARTWWDGYTF.

The V call is TRBV2, the J call TRBJ2-3, with TRBD1 matching 8 bases. Trimming at V came to 5 bases and at J to 2 bases, leaving 6 bases not matched to a gene. Per germline, CDR1 SNHLY and CDR2 FYNNEI. The CDR3 is made up of 15 amino acids. Here the CDR3 DNA reads TGTGCCAGCAGTTCGACAGGGGCTTACACAGATACGCAGTATTTT. Its protein is CASSSTGAYTDTQYF.

V is TRBV9 and J is TRBJ2-7, with D tentatively TRBD2 (6 bases). The V and J ends lost 3 bases and 1 base respectively, with 14 bases between them. The CDR3 consists of 15 residues. The germline V gene encodes CDR1 SGDLS and CDR2 YYNGEE. Written as DNA, the CDR3 is TGTGCCAGCAGCGAGGCGGGGCTTCCTTCCTACGAGCAGTACTTC. This encodes CASSEAGLPSYEQYF.

V gene TRBV27 combines with J gene TRBJ1-2, with 9 bases fitting TRBD1. V lost 5 bases to trimming and J lost 5 bases; unmatched junction nucleotides: 6. Germline-derived CDR1 and CDR2 are MNHEY and SMNVEV (reference sequence). The CDR3 extends over 14 amino acids. DNA of the CDR3: TGTGCCAGCAGTATTCGGGGACAGGGTTATGGCTACACCTTC. Its protein is CASSIRGQGYGYTF.